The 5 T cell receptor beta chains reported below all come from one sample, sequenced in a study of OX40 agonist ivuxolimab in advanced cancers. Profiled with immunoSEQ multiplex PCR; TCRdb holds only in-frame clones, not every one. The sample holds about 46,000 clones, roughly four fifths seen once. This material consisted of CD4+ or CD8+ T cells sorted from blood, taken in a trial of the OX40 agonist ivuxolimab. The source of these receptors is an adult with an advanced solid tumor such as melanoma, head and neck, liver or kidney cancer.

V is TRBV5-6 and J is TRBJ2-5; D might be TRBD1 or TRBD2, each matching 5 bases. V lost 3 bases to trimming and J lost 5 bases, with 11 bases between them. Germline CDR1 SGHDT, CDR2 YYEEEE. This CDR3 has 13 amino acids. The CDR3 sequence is CASSWGTAETQYF. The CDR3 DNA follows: TGTGCCAGCAGCTGGGGGACCGCGGAGACCCAGTACTTC.

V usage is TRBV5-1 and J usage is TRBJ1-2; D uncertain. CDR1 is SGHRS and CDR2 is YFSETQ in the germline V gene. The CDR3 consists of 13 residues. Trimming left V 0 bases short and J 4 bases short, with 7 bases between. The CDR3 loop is CASSLDPSYGYTF. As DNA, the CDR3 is TGCGCCAGCAGCTTGGACCCTTCCTATGGCTACACCTTC.

The CDR3 here is CASTPPGTEGNYGYTF. As DNA, the CDR3 is TGTGCCAGTACGCCCCCCGGGACAGAGGGTAACTATGGCTACACCTTC. The rearrangement uses TRBV19 and TRBJ1-2, with 7 nucleotides matching TRBD1. The V and J ends lost 7 bases and 1 base, in that order; junction bases with no gene match: 12. CDR1 is LNHDA, CDR2 SQIVND, per germline (reference sequence). This CDR3 spans 16 amino acids.

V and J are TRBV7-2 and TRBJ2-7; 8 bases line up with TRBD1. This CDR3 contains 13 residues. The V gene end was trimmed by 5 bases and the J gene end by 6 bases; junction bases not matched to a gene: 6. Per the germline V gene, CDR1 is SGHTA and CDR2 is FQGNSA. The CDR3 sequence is CASSGGQVGEQYF. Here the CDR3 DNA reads TGTGCCAGCAGCGGGGGACAGGTTGGCGAGCAGTACTTC.

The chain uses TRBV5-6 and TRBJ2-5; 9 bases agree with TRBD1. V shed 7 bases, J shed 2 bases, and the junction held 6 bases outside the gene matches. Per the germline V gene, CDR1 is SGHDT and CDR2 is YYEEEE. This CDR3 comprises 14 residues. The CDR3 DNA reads TGTGCCAGCCTCACAGGGGGCAGACAAGAGACCCAGTACTTC. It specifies CASLTGGRQETQYF.